The next 10 T cell receptor beta chains were all read from a single sample in a study of post-analysis software for immune sequencing data. The TCR beta cDNA libraries contained unique molecular identifiers. TCRdb re-called the PCR reads with MiXCR, one entry per CDR3 protein. The data contain 750,000 to 950,000 distinct CDR3 sequences, just over 45% of them singletons. Notes on the study in general: Comparison of patients with controls showed roughly five TRBV segments more frequent in patients, TRBV5-6, TRBV5-1 and TRBV20-1 among them.

Their antigens are not known. The sequencing sample was made of blood. Every receptor here comes from a girl aged 5 to 17 with multiple sclerosis.

In this sample, this clonotype turned up a few times. The CDR3 sequence is CATSDPGTKQFF. In DNA, the CDR3 is TGTGCCACCAGTGATCCCGGGACTAAGCAGTTCTTC. V is TRBV24-1 and J is TRBJ2-1; TRBD2 matches 7 bases. Losses at the gene ends were 3 bases for V and 11 bases for J; bases not matched to a gene: 3. CDR1 KGHDR and CDR2 SFDVKD come from the germline V gene. The CDR3 length is 12 residues.

This clonotype came up a few times. The gene calls are TRBV28 and TRBJ1-1; D gene unclear. The germline gives CDR1 MDHEN, CDR2 SYDVKM. This CDR3 region has 12 residues. Trimming left V 4 bases short and J 6 bases short, with 9 bases between. The CDR3, as DNA: TGTGCCAGCAGTTCACAGTGGGCTGAAGCTTTCTTT. It specifies CASSSQWAEAFF.

CDR3 protein: CSVLGRTSGRAKETQYF. CDR3 sequence (DNA): TGCAGCGTTCTGGGTCGAACTAGCGGGAGGGCCAAAGAGACCCAGTACTTC. The chain combines TRBV29-1 with TRBJ2-4, with 13 bases aligning to TRBD2. The end of the DNA aligns better with TRBJ2-5, so the J call may be wrong. CDR3 length: 17 residues. Germline V gives CDR1 SQVTM, CDR2 ANQGSEA.

The chain couples TRBV20-1 to TRBJ2-5; tentative D call: TRBD2 (6 bases). The CDR3 contains 13 residues. V was trimmed by 4 bases and J by 5 bases, leaving 14 bases between them. CDR1 is DFQATT, CDR2 SNEGSKA, per germline (reference sequence). The CDR3 loop reads CSAKRLDGETQYF. The CDR3 DNA reads TGCAGTGCTAAAAGACTAGACGGGGAGACCCAGTACTTC.

The genes are TRBV12-3 or TRBV12-4 and TRBJ2-1, with D perhaps given as TRBD1 or TRBD2 (6 bases each). V was pared by 6 bases and J by 9 bases, with 21 bases between. CDR3 size: 15 residues. In DNA, the CDR3 is TGTGCCAGCAGAGGGGGAGGCACCCCAAGAGGTGAGCAGTTCTTC. Protein: CASRGGGTPRGEQFF.

The V call is TRBV7-3, the J call TRBJ2-6, with D unresolved. Germline CDR1 reads SGHTA; CDR2 reads FQGTGA. The V end lost 5 bases, the J end lost 4 bases, and 9 bases lay between the germline ends. This CDR3 is built from 14 residues. The CDR3, as DNA: TGTGCCAGCAGCCCCCGCCTGGGGGCCAACGTCCTGACTTTC. Its protein is CASSPRLGANVLTF.

The chain employs TRBV29-1 and TRBJ2-7; 8 bases are shared with TRBD2. The CDR3 sequence is 19 residues long. Germline trimming cut 0 bases from V and 5 bases from J; bases unmatched to any gene: 21. Germline CDR1 SQVTM, CDR2 ANQGSEA. CDR3 sequence reads: CSVEDRAFTRRGVRNEQYF. The CDR3, as DNA: TGCAGCGTTGAAGATCGTGCCTTCACTCGGCGGGGGGTTAGGAACGAGCAGTACTTC.

In this sample, this clonotype turned up a few times. The chain is built from TRBV20-1 and TRBJ2-1; tentative D call: TRBD2 (5 bases). V lost 0 bases and J 7 bases, leaving 16 bases between the germline ends. Germline assignment: CDR1 DFQATT and CDR2 SNEGSKA (reference sequence). The CDR3 contains 15 residues. CDR3 region: CSARDSPSFSNEQFF. The CDR3 nucleotides are TGCAGTGCTAGAGATAGTCCTAGCTTCTCTAATGAGCAGTTCTTC.

V is TRBV29-1 and J is TRBJ2-5, with a tentative D call TRBD1 (6 bases). The last part of the DNA fits TRBJ2-7 better; the J call may be wrong. This CDR3 is 10 amino acids long. Germline V gene sequence: CDR1 SQVTM, CDR2 ANQGSEA. DNA for the CDR3: TGCAGCGCCAGGGACATCGAGCAGTACTTC. Its protein product is CSARDIEQYF.

This rearrangement joins TRBV6-1 to TRBJ1-1, with TRBD1 identical over 8 bases. CDR1 is MNHNS, CDR2 SASEGT, per germline. The CDR3 totals 14 residues. The J segment lost 4 bases and the V segment lost 4 bases, leaving 5 bases of the junction unmatched. CDR3 DNA sequence: TGTGCCAGCAGTGGAAACAGGGGGAGCACTGAAGCTTTCTTT. As protein: CASSGNRGSTEAFF.